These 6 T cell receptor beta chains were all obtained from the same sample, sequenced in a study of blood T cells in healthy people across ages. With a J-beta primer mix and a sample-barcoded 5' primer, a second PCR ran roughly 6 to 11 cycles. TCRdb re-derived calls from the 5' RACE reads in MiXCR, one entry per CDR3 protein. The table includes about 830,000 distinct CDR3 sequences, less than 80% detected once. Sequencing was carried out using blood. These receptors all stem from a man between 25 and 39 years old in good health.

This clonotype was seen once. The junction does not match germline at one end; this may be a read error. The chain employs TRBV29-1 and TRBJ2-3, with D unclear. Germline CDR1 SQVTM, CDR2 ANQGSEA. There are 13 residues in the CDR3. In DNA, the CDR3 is TGCAGCGTTGGGTTAGTAAGGTCAGATGCGCAGTATTTT. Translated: CSVGLVRSDAQYF.

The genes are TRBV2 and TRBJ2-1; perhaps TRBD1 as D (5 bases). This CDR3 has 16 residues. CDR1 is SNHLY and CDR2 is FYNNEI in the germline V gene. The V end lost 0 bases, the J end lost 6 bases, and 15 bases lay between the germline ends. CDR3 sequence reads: CASSEALSGRFNEQFF. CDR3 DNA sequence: TGTGCCAGCAGTGAAGCTCTGTCAGGGCGGTTCAATGAGCAGTTCTTC.

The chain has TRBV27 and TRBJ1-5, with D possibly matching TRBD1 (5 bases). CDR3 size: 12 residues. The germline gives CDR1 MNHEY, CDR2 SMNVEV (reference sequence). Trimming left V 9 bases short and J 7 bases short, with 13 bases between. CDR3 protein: CASFRGGQPQHF. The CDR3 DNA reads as TGTGCCAGTTTTAGGGGTGGACAGCCCCAGCATTTT.

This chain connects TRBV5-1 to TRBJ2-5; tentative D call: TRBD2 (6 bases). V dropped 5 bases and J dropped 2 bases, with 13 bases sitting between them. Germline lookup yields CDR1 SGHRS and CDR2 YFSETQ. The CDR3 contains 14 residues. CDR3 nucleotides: TGCGCCAGCAGGTTCGGGGGAACTCAAGAGACCCAGTACTTC. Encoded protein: CASRFGGTQETQYF.

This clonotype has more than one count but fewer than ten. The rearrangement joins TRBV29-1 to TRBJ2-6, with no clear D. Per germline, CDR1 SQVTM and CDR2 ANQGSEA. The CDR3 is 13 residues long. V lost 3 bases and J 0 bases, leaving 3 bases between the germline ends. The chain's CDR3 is CSVDSSGANVLTF. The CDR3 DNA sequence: TGCAGCGTTGACAGCTCTGGGGCCAACGTCCTGACTTTC.

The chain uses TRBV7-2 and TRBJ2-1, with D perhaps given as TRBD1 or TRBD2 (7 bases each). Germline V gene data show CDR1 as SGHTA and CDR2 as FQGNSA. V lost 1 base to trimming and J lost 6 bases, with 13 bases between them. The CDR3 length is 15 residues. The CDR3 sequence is CASSLGQGGVNEQFF. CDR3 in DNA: TGTGCCAGCAGCTTAGGACAGGGAGGGGTCAATGAGCAGTTCTTC. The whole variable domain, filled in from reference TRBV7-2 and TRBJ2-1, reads GAGVSQSPSNKVTEKGKDVELRCDPISGHTALYWYRQSLGQGLEFLIYFQGNSAPDKSGLPSDRFSAERTGGSVSTLTIQRTQQEDSAVYLCASSLGQGGVNEQFFGPGTRLTVL.